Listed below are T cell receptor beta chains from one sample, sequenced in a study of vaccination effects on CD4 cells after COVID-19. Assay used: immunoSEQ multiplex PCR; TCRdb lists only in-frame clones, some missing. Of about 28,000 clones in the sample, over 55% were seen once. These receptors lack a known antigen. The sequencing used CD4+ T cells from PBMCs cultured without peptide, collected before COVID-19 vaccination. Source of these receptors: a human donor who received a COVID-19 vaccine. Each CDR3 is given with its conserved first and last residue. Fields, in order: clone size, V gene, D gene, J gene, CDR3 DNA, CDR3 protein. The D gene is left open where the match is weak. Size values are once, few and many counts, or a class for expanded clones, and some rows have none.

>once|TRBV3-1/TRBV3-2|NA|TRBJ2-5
TGTGCCAGCAGCCAAGGTCGGGTGGCCCGGGAGACCCAGTACTTC
CASSQGRVARETQYF
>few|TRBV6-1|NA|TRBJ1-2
TGTGCCAGCAGTGATTACGGAACTTATGGCTACACCTTC
CASSDYGTYGYTF
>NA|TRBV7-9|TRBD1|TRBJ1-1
TGTGCCAGCAGCCCTGGACAGGGGAATTTAAACACTGAAGCTTTCTTT
CASSPGQGNLNTEAFF
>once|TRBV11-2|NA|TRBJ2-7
TGTGCCAGCAGCCGTTCCTACGAGCAGTACTTC
CASSRSYEQYF
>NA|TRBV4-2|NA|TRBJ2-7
TGTGCCAGCAGCCATGGACCCTCTTCTTCCTCCTACGAGCAGTACTTC
CASSHGPSSSSYEQYF
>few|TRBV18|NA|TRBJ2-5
TGTGCCAGCATTCGGGCGAGAGAAGAGACCCAGTACTTC
CASIRAREETQYF
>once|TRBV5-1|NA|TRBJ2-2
TGCGCCAGCAGCCCGGCGAGTCGCGGCACCGGGGAGCTGTTTTTT
CASSPASRGTGELFF
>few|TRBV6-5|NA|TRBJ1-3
TGTGCCAGCAGTTACAGGTTCTCTGGAAACACCATATATTTT
CASSYRFSGNTIYF
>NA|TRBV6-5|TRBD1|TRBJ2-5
TGTGCCAGCAGCTACGATCCGGGACAGGGGAAGACCCAGTACTTC
CASSYDPGQGKTQYF
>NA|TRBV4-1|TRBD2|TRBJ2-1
TGCGCCAGCAGCCGTTCGACTAGCGGGAACTATGAGCAGTTCTTC
CASSRSTSGNYEQFF
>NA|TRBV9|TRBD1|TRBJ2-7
TGTGCCAGCAGCCCAGGGACAGGGACCTACGAGCAGTACTTC
CASSPGTGTYEQYF
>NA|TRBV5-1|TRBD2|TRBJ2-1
TGCGCCAGCAGCTTCGGGACTAGCGGGATCGGTGAGCAGTTCTTC
CASSFGTSGIGEQFF
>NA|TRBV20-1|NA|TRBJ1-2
TGCAGTGCTAGTCGCCTTATAGGCTACACCTTC
CSASRLIGYTF
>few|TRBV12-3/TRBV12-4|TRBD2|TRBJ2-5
TGTGCCAGCAGTCAGACTAGCGCCCAGGCCCAGTACTTC
CASSQTSAQAQYF
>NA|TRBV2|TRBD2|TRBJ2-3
TGTGCCAGCAAGACGGGAGGTAGCACAGATACGCAGTATTTT
CASKTGGSTDTQYF
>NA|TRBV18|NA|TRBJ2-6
TGTGCCAGCTCACCATATGGAGAGATCAACGTCCTGACTTTC
CASSPYGEINVLTF
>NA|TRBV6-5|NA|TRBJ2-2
TGTGCCAGCAGTTTACAGATTGAGAACACCGGGGAGCTGTTTTTT
CASSLQIENTGELFF
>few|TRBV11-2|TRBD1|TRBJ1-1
TGTGCCAGCAGCCCCGGACAGGGGAGTAAAGCTTTCTTT
CASSPGQGSKAFF
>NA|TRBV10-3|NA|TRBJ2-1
TGTGCCATCAGTGAGTCGACTGTGGCGTTCTTC
CAISESTVAFF
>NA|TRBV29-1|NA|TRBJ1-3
TGCAGCGTTGCTACGGCGGCAGGAGTTCTCTCTGGAAACACCATATATTTT
CSVATAAGVLSGNTIYF
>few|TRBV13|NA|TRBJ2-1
TGTGCCAGCAGTAGGGGGGGGTCCTACAATGAGCAGTTCTTC
CASSRGGSYNEQFF
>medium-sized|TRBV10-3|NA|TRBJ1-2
TGTGCCATCCCAGACTGGGGGGCCTATGGCTACACCTTC
CAIPDWGAYGYTF
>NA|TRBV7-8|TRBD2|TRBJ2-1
TGTGCCAGCAGCTTAGTAGGACTAGGCGACAATGAGCAGTTCTTC
CASSLVGLGDNEQFF
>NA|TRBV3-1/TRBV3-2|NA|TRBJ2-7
TGTGCCAGCAGCCCAAACCGTAACGAGCAGTACTTC
CASSPNRNEQYF
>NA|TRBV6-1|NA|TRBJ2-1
TGTGCCAGCAGTGAAGGGCTAGGAGGTGAGCAGTTCTTC
CASSEGLGGEQFF
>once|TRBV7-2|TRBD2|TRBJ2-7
TGTGCCTCGGTAGCGGGAGGGAGCTCCTACGAGCAGTACTTC
CASVAGGSSYEQYF
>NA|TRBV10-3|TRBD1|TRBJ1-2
TGTGCCATTGGCCCGGGACAGGGACAATATGGCTACACCTTC
CAIGPGQGQYGYTF
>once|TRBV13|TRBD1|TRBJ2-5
TGTGCCAGCAGCTTCAACAGGGGCGTAGAGACCCAGTACTTC
CASSFNRGVETQYF
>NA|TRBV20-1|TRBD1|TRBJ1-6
TGCAGTGCTAGTCTTAGGGACAGGGTCTCACCCCTCCACTTT
CSASLRDRVSPLHF
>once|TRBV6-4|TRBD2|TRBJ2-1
TGTGCCAGCAGTGACTCCGAAGCGGGAGCCAGTGAGCAGTTCTTC
CASSDSEAGASEQFF
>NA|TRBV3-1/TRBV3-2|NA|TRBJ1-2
TGTGCCAGCAGCGGGGAGAATGGCTACACCTTC
CASSGENGYTF
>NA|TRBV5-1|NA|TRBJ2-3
TGCGCCAGCAGCCCAGCCGTTGGAGCCACAGATACGCAGTATTTT
CASSPAVGATDTQYF
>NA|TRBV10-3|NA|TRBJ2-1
TGTGCCATCAGTTCCACAGGGGGGGCGAATGAGCAGTTCTTC
CAISSTGGANEQFF
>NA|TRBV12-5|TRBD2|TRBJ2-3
TGTGCTAGTAAGACTAGCTGGAACACAGATACGCAGTATTTT
CASKTSWNTDTQYF
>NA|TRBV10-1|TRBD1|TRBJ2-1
TGCGCCAGCAGTGAGTCAGGGGGCGGAGATGAGCAGTTCTTC
CASSESGGGDEQFF